Following are 19 T cell receptor beta chains from one sample sequenced in a study of cytomegalovirus exposure and HLA in healthy donors. Researchers ran the PCR with 60 Vbeta and 13 Jbeta primers. Some clones are missing from TCRdb's copy, which holds only in-frame ones; the method was immunoSEQ multiplex PCR. The profile shows 60,000 to 70,000 clones, around 85% of them singletons. Material for sequencing was PBMCs. These receptors were obtained from a woman aged 25 to 39 in good health and CMV-seronegative.

The chain employs TRBV4-3 and TRBJ1-6, with D tentatively TRBD1 (5 bases). Germline V CDR1 and CDR2: LGHNA, YSLEER. V lost 0 bases and J 9 bases, leaving 18 bases between the germline ends. The CDR3 extends over 17 amino acids. CDR3 bases: TGCGCCAGCAGCCAAGATCTCGGCAGGGTCTACGCTTCACCCCTCCACTTT. This gives the protein CASSQDLGRVYASPLHF.

This chain links TRBV10-3 with TRBJ2-7, with TRBD2 as a possible D gene (6 bases). The germline V gene encodes CDR1 ENHRY and CDR2 SYGVKD. Trimming cost V 6 bases and J 7 bases, with 19 bases left between them. This CDR3 has 14 amino acids. The CDR3, as DNA: TGTGCCATCAGCGGGGCTAGCGAACGGGGAGAGCAGTACTTC. Translating gives CAISGASERGEQYF.

The chain links TRBV2 to TRBJ2-4; TRBD1 agrees at 8 bases. CDR1 is SNHLY, CDR2 FYNNEI, per germline. CDR3 length equals 13 residues. V was pared by 6 bases and J by 6 bases, with 4 bases of the junction left unmatched. The CDR3 here is CASSRGPGNIQYF. In DNA, the CDR3 is TGTGCCAGCAGCAGGGGGCCTGGAAACATTCAGTACTTC.

This chain connects TRBV11-2 to TRBJ1-1; 8 bases map to TRBD1. CDR3 length equals 17 residues. Germline CDR1 is SGHAT and CDR2 is FQNNGV. Trimming at V came to 3 bases and at J to 1 base, leaving 10 bases not matched to a gene. The DNA of the CDR3 is TGTGCCAGCAGCTTTGATTCCCAGGGGGCCGGGAACACTGAAGCTTTCTTT. This encodes CASSFDSQGAGNTEAFF.

The V and J genes are TRBV27 and TRBJ2-2, with 14 bases that match TRBD2. The CDR3 covers 16 residues. The V and J ends lost 6 bases and 3 bases, in that order; junction bases with no gene match: 3. Germline lookup yields CDR1 MNHEY and CDR2 SMNVEV (reference sequence). CDR3 residues: CASRTGLAGDTGELFF. The CDR3 DNA follows: TGTGCCAGCAGAACGGGACTAGCGGGAGACACCGGGGAGCTGTTTTTT.

This clone was seen only once. The chain uses TRBV15 and TRBJ1-4; no clear D. The CDR3 is 16 amino acids. Germline loops: CDR1 LNHNV, CDR2 YYDKDF (reference sequence). The V end lost 1 base, the J end lost 0 bases, and 9 bases lay between the germline ends. The CDR3 DNA reads as TGTGCCACCAGCAGAGGCGGGGTTTCAACTAATGAAAAACTGTTTTTT. It codes for CATSRGGVSTNEKLFF.

The chain is built from TRBV28 and TRBJ1-2, with D possibly being TRBD1 (6 bases). The CDR3 totals 12 residues. The germline V gene encodes CDR1 MDHEN and CDR2 SYDVKM. V was shortened by 6 bases and J by 7 bases, with 12 bases between the two germline ends. The CDR3 is CASSPTGTGYTF. For the CDR3, the DNA is TGTGCCAGCAGCCCCACAGGGACTGGCTACACCTTC.

The gene calls are TRBV19 and TRBJ2-1, with 7 bases identical to TRBD2. This CDR3 comprises 15 residues. Germline trimming cut 4 bases from V and 4 bases from J; bases unmatched to any gene: 7. Germline V CDR1 and CDR2: LNHDA, SQIVND (reference sequence). The CDR3 coding sequence is TGTGCCAGTAGTAACGTGGGAGGGCCTTACAATGAGCAGTTCTTC. Protein product: CASSNVGGPYNEQFF.

This clone was seen a few times. CDR3 in DNA: TGCGCCAGCAGCTTGGCTAGCGGGAGAAATACGCAGTATTTT. This encodes CASSLASGRNTQYF. The chain recombines TRBV5-1 with TRBJ2-3; 10 bases line up with TRBD2. After removal of 0 bases from V and 7 bases from J, the junction contained 2 bases not matched to a gene. Germline-derived CDR1 and CDR2 are SGHRS and YFSETQ. The CDR3 runs to 14 residues.

This clone was detected only a few times. The chain has TRBV15 and TRBJ2-1, with TRBD2 identical over 8 bases. The germline CDR1 and CDR2 sequences are LNHNV and YYDKDF (reference sequence). The CDR3 runs 16 residues. The V and J ends lost 5 bases and 3 bases, in that order; junction bases with no gene match: 9. The CDR3 here is CATSSRLAMNYNEQFF. The CDR3 DNA follows: TGTGCCACCAGCTCCCGACTAGCGATGAACTACAATGAGCAGTTCTTC. The variable domain in full, with the rest retrieved from reference TRBV15 and TRBJ2-1, is DAMVIQNPRYQVTQFGKPVTLSCSQTLNHNVMYWYQQKSSQAPKLLFHYYDKDFNNEADTPDNFQSRRPNTSFCFLDIRSPGLGDTAMYLCATSSRLAMNYNEQFFGPGTRLTVL.

V is TRBV5-5 and J is TRBJ2-7, with D perhaps TRBD2 (5 bases). V shed 1 base and J shed 6 bases, with 17 bases lying between them. This CDR3 spans 15 amino acids. Germline V gives CDR1 SGHKS, CDR2 YYEKEE (reference sequence). Written as DNA, the CDR3 is TGTGCCAGCAGCTTGTACGGGGTGGAATCTGCCGAGCAGTACTTC. Translating gives CASSLYGVESAEQYF. Together with reference TRBV5-5 and TRBJ2-7, the CDR3 gives the full variable domain: DAGVTQSPTHLIKTRGQQVTLRCSPISGHKSVSWYQQVLGQGPQFIFQYYEKEERGRGNFPDRFSARQFPNYSSELNVNALLLGDSALYLCASSLYGVESAEQYFGPGTRLTVT.

CDR3 DNA sequence: TGTGCCAGCAGCCCAGATATAGGGGGCCCGTTTAACTATGGCTACACCTTC. Translation: CASSPDIGGPFNYGYTF. The J gene is TRBJ1-2, the V gene TRBV5-6; TRBD1 matches at 7 bases. The germline CDR1 and CDR2 sequences are SGHDT and YYEEEE. V trimming: 4 bases; J trimming: 1 base; junction bases outside the gene matches: 13. The CDR3 extends over 17 amino acids. Looking up the rest from reference TRBV5-6 and TRBJ1-2 gives the full variable domain: DAGVTQSPTHLIKTRGQQVTLRCSPKSGHDTVSWYQQALGQGPQFIFQYYEEEERQRGNFPDRFSGHQFPNYSSELNVNALLLGDSALYLCASSPDIGGPFNYGYTFGSGTRLTVV.

This clone was observed once. CDR3 loop: CASSEGQLNTEAFF. DNA for the CDR3: TGTGCCAGCAGCGAGGGACAGCTGAACACTGAAGCTTTCTTT. The chain joins TRBV13 to TRBJ1-1; 7 positions agree with TRBD1. The CDR3 totals 14 residues. Unmatched junction bases numbered 3, after V lost 5 bases and J lost 0 bases. The germline gives CDR1 PRHDT, CDR2 FYEKMQ (reference sequence). The whole variable domain, filled in from reference TRBV13 and TRBJ1-1, reads AAGVIQSPRHLIKEKRETATLKCYPIPRHDTVYWYQQGPGQDPQFLISFYEKMQSDKGSIPDRFSAQQFSDYHSELNMSSLELGDSALYFCASSEGQLNTEAFFGQGTRLTVV.

This chain links TRBV7-3 with TRBJ2-1, with 11 bases that match TRBD2. V was clipped by 5 bases and J by 7 bases; unmatched bases: 7. The CDR3 totals 15 residues. CDR1 and CDR2 (germline): SGHTA, FQGTGA. The chain's CDR3 is CASSILAGGRNEQFF. For the CDR3, the DNA is TGTGCCAGCAGCATTCTAGCGGGGGGCCGAAATGAGCAGTTCTTC.

The table lists this clone with a few counts. The V and J genes are TRBV11-3 and TRBJ2-3; 9 bases agree with TRBD1. Germline V lookup: CDR1 SGHNT, CDR2 YENEEA. Losses at the gene ends were 1 base for V and 4 bases for J; bases not matched to a gene: 6. The CDR3 contains 16 residues. The CDR3 sequence: CASSLGDRVAADTQYF. The CDR3 DNA reads as TGTGCCAGCAGCTTAGGGGACAGGGTGGCGGCAGATACGCAGTATTTT.

The V call is TRBV6-4, the J call TRBJ2-1, with D perhaps matching TRBD2 (5 bases). The CDR3 is 18 residues long. Trimming shortened V by 0 bases and J by 0 bases, and 15 bases separated the two germline ends. Germline V lookup: CDR1 MRHNA, CDR2 SNTAGT. The CDR3 loop is CASSDSGIAFSSYNEQFF. The CDR3 bases are TGTGCCAGCAGTGACTCGGGGATAGCGTTTAGCTCCTACAATGAGCAGTTCTTC.

The chain recombines TRBV11-2 with TRBJ1-2; no firm D call. Germline V gives CDR1 SGHAT, CDR2 FQNNGV. V shed 5 bases and J shed 3 bases, with 10 bases lying between them. The CDR3 has 13 residues. The CDR3 DNA reads TGTGCCAGCAGCCCGACTGATGACTATGGCTACACCTTC. Translation gives CASSPTDDYGYTF.

The V gene is TRBV4-3, the J gene TRBJ1-6; D uncertain. Germline CDR1 and CDR2: LGHNA and YSLEER. This CDR3 spans 13 amino acids. V was clipped by 1 base and J by 8 bases, with 6 bases between them. CDR3 sequence reads: CASSQVSDSPLHF. CDR3 coding DNA: TGCGCCAGCAGCCAAGTCTCCGATTCACCCCTCCACTTT.

This clone was recorded once. This sequence joins TRBV19 and TRBJ2-1, with TRBD2 matching over 9 bases. Germline lookup yields CDR1 LNHDA and CDR2 SQIVND (reference sequence). This CDR3 has 14 residues. After removal of 4 bases from V and 5 bases from J, the junction contained 3 bases not matched to a gene. CDR3 nucleotides: TGTGCCAGTAGTAGTAGCGGGAGTCACAATGAGCAGTTCTTC. This sequence encodes CASSSSGSHNEQFF.